This TCR beta chain comes out of a study of T-cell reconstitution after alpha-beta-depleted transplantation in children. Unmatched junction bases numbered 13, after V lost 5 bases and J lost 5 bases. The CDR3 covers 17 residues. The table lists this clonotype with many counts. Unique molecular identifiers were incorporated when the TCRbeta library was constructed. TCRdb reprocessed the PCR reads with MiXCR, giving one entry per CDR3 protein. Of approximately 590,000 distinct CDR3 sequences in the sample, roughly a tenth were seen once. Sequences were derived from PBMCs from the stem cell graft donor, sampled from the stem cell graft. The chain carries TRBV12-3 or TRBV12-4 and TRBJ2-1; 9 bases line up with TRBD2. This receptor was identified in a human donor who donated a stem cell graft to a child with acute myeloid leukemia. The CDR3 sequence is CASSLLGRGGGNNEQFF. DNA of the CDR3: TGTGCCAGCAGTCTCCTAGGGCGCGGGGGGGGTAACAATGAGCAGTTCTTC.